These T cell receptor beta chains were read from a single sample in a study of cytomegalovirus exposure and HLA in healthy donors. TCRdb's copy holds only in-frame clones and misses some; the assay was immunoSEQ multiplex PCR. Of about 180,000 clones listed, roughly 80% are singletons. The sample comprised PBMCs. These receptors were collected from a male donor in good health and CMV-seronegative. CDR3s include the opening cysteine and the closing phenylalanine or tryptophan. A D gene is named only where the DNA matches it firmly. Clone size is not always given. Where it is, it says once, few, many or a class for expanded clones.

D gene	clone size	V gene	J gene	CDR3 DNA	CDR3 protein
NA	once	TRBV7-9	TRBJ2-3	TGTGCCAGCAGCCAGATCTCCACAGATACGCAGTATTTT	CASSQISTDTQYF
TRBD2	NA	TRBV4-2	TRBJ2-3	TGTGCCAGCAGCCAAGATCGGGGACTAGCGGGAGGAGGTACGCAAGATACGCAGTATTTT	CASSQDRGLAGGGTQDTQYF
NA	NA	TRBV11-1	TRBJ2-7	TGTGCCAGCAGCGACCCCCTTGCGGGAAGCTCCTACGAGCAGTACTTC	CASSDPLAGSSYEQYF
TRBD2	NA	TRBV4-1	TRBJ2-1	TGCGCCAGCAGCCAAGATCCTAGCGGGAGTACCAATGAGCAGTTCTTC	CASSQDPSGSTNEQFF
TRBD2	NA	TRBV28	TRBJ2-1	TGTGCCAGCAGTTTGGGACTAGCGGGGGGGTTCAATGAGCAGTTCTTC	CASSLGLAGGFNEQFF
NA	once	TRBV21-1	TRBJ1-1	TGTGCCAGCAGCCTTGAGGGGGCAAAGGACGCTTTCTTT	CASSLEGAKDAFF
TRBD2	NA	TRBV19	TRBJ2-2	TGTGCCAGTAAGGCTAGCGGGAGTTCCGGGGAGCTGTTTTTT	CASKASGSSGELFF
NA	few	TRBV15	TRBJ2-1	TGTGCCACCAGCAGACTAGGGAGTCGGGCATACAATGAGCAGTTCTTC	CATSRLGSRAYNEQFF
NA	NA	TRBV28	TRBJ2-6	TGTGCCAGCAGTTTTTTTGGTGGAGCCTTAGACTCTGGGGCCAACGTCCTGACTTTC	CASSFFGGALDSGANVLTF
TRBD1	once	TRBV20-1	TRBJ1-1	TGCAGTGTCGAGGACAGGCCTGAAGCTTTCTTT	CSVEDRPEAFF
NA	NA	TRBV21-1	TRBJ1-3	TGTGCCAGCCAAAGGAGGGATTTGGGAAACACCATATATTTT	CASQRRDLGNTIYF
NA	NA	TRBV27	TRBJ1-2	TGTGCCAGCAGTCCCTTCGACAGTAGGGGTAACTATGGCTACACCTTC	CASSPFDSRGNYGYTF
TRBD1	NA	TRBV7-9	TRBJ1-2	TGTGCCAGCAGCTTAGCGACAGGACAGGGCGGCTATGGCTACACCTTC	CASSLATGQGGYGYTF
NA	once	TRBV11-2	TRBJ1-1	TGTGCCAGCAGCTTAGGTAACCGGGTTGAAGCTTTCTTT	CASSLGNRVEAFF
TRBD1	NA	TRBV6-1	TRBJ2-7	TGTGCCAGCAGTACGGGACAGGGGTCCTACGAGCAGTACTTC	CASSTGQGSYEQYF
TRBD1	NA	TRBV6-4	TRBJ2-2	TGTGCCAGCAGTGACAGGGGGCACACCGGGGAGCTGTTTTTT	CASSDRGHTGELFF
TRBD2	NA	TRBV7-8	TRBJ2-7	TGTGCCAGCAGCTCTAGCGGTCGCCAGGGCCACGAGCAGTACTTC	CASSSSGRQGHEQYF
NA	NA	TRBV5-6	TRBJ2-3	TGTGCCAGCAGCCGGACAGCCACAGATACGCAGTATTTT	CASSRTATDTQYF
NA	NA	TRBV27	TRBJ1-6	TGTGCCAGCAGCGGCAGGGGAAAAAATTCACCCCTCCACTTT	CASSGRGKNSPLHF
TRBD2	few	TRBV4-3	TRBJ2-7	TGCGCCAGCAGCCAAGAACCTGGGGGACTATCCTACGAGCAGTACTTC	CASSQEPGGLSYEQYF
TRBD2	NA	TRBV7-2	TRBJ2-5	TGTGCCAGCAGCTTAGTCCAGCGGGGGGGACAGACCCAGTACTTC	CASSLVQRGGQTQYF
NA	NA	TRBV7-2	TRBJ1-3	TGTGCCAGCAGCTTAGTGGGCGCAGTCGGAAACACCATATATTTT	CASSLVGAVGNTIYF
NA	NA	TRBV7-2	TRBJ2-7	TGTGCCAGCAGCTTAGGTCGGGTCCAGTACGAGCAGTACTTC	CASSLGRVQYEQYF
TRBD1	NA	TRBV10-1	TRBJ2-2	TGCGCCAGCAACCCCCGGGACAGGGGGAACACCGGGGAGCTGTTTTTT	CASNPRDRGNTGELFF
NA	once	TRBV6-8	TRBJ2-7	TGTGCCAGCAGTTACTCGCCAGGGTTTGGCAACGAGCAGTACTTC	CASSYSPGFGNEQYF
NA	NA	TRBV11-2	TRBJ2-3	TGTGCCAGCAGCCCCGGGACCCGGGGGAGGACTAGCACAGATACGCAGTATTTT	CASSPGTRGRTSTDTQYF